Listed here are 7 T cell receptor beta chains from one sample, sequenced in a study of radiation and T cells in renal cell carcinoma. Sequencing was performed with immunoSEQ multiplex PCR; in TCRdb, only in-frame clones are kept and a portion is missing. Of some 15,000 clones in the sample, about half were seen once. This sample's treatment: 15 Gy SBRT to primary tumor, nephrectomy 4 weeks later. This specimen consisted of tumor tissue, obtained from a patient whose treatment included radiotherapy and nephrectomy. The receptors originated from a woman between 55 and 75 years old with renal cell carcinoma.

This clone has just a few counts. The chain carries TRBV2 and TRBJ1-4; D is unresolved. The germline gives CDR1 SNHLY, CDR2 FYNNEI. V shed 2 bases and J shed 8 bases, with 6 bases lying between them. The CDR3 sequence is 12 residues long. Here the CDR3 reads CASSESPEKLFF. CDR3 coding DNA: TGTGCCAGCAGTGAAAGCCCGGAAAAACTGTTTTTT. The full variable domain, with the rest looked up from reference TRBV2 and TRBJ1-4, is EPEVTQTPSHQVTQMGQEVILRCVPISNHLYFYWYRQILGQKVEFLVSFYNNEISEKSEIFDDQFSVERPDGSNFTLKIRSTKLEDSAMYFCASSESPEKLFFGSGTQLSVL.

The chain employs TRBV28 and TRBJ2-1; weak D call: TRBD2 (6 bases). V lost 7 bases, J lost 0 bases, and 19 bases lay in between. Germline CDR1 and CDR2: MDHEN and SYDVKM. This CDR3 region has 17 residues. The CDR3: CASIPQPATSSYNEQFF. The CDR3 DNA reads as TGTGCCAGCATTCCCCAGCCGGCGACTAGCTCCTACAATGAGCAGTTCTTC.

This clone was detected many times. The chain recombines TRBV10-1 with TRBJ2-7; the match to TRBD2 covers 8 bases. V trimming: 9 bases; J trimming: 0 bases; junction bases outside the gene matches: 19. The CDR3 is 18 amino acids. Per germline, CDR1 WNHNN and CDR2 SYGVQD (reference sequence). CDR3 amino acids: CARGIARLAGLSSYEQYF. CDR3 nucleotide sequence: TGCGCCAGGGGGATAGCGAGGCTAGCGGGTCTATCCTCCTACGAGCAGTACTTC.

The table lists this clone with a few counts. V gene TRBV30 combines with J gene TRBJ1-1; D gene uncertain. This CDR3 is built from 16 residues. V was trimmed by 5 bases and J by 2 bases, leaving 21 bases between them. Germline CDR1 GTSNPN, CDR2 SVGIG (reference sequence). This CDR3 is CAWRLSDRYLNTEAFF. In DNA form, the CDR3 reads TGTGCCTGGCGACTATCCGATAGGTATCTAAACACTGAAGCTTTCTTT.

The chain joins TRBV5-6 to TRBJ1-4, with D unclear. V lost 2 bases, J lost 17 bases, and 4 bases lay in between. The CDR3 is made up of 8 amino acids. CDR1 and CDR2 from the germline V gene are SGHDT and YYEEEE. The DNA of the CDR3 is TGTGCCAGCAGCTTTGACTTTTTT. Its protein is CASSFDFF. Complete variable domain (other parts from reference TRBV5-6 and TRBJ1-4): DAGVTQSPTHLIKTRGQQVTLRCSPKSGHDTVSWYQQALGQGPQFIFQYYEEEERQRGNFPDRFSGHQFPNYSSELNVNALLLGDSALYLCASSFDFFGSGTQLSVL.

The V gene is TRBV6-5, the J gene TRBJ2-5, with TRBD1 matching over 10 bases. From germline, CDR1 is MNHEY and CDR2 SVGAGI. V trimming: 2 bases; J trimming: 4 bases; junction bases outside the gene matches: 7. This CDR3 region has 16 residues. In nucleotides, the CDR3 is TGTGCCAGCAGTTACGATTGGACAGGGGGAGGAGAGACCCAGTACTTC. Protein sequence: CASSYDWTGGGETQYF.

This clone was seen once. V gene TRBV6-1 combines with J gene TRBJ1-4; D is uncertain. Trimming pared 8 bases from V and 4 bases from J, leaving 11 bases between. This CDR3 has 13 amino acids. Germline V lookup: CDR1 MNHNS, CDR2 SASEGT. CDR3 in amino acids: CASQDRLNEKLFF. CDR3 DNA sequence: TGTGCCAGCCAGGACCGACTTAATGAAAAACTGTTTTTT.